This T cell receptor (beta chain) was observed in a study of blood T cell repertoires in COVID-19. The method was immunoSEQ multiplex PCR; TCRdb's version includes in-frame clones alone and lacks a portion of them. This sample yields some 130,000 clones, of which almost 70% are seen a single time; approximately 2% belongs to the top ten. This clone was detected a few times. The clonotype originates from a woman aged 65 to 85 with acute or convalescent COVID-19. Sequenced input: peripheral blood.

CDR3: CASSEVIAGGYNEQFF. The CDR3 DNA is TGTGCCAGCAGTGAAGTGATAGCGGGAGGGTACAATGAGCAGTTCTTC. The J gene is TRBJ2-1, the V gene TRBV6-1, with 11 bases that match TRBD2. The V segment lost 1 base and the J segment 4 bases; nucleotides outside the gene matches: 3. The CDR3 contains 16 residues. CDR1 and CDR2 from the germline V gene are MNHNS and SASEGT.